The 7 T cell receptor beta chains in this list originate from one sample, sequenced in a study of beta chain features in type 1 diabetes. The authors reverse transcribed all of the isolated RNA, so sequencing captured expressed TCRB transcripts. TCRdb's table, derived via immunoSEQ multiplex PCR, lists solely in-frame clones and lacks some. This table has 900,000 or so clones, 17% appearing once. Material: naive CD4+ T cells from blood. All receptors derive from a woman aged 18-29 years in good health.

This clone was observed a few times. The chain recombines TRBV4-2 with TRBJ1-2, with TRBD1 matching over 8 bases. CDR3 length: 15 amino acids. J gave up 0 bases and V 4 bases, and 4 bases lay outside the gene matches. Germline CDR1 reads LGHNA; CDR2 reads YNFKEQ. The CDR3 DNA reads as TGTGCCAGCAGCCCACAGGGGGTGACTAACTATGGCTACACCTTC. Protein product: CASSPQGVTNYGYTF.

The chain joins TRBV5-4 to TRBJ2-3; 16 nucleotides align to TRBD2. The CDR3 is 18 amino acids. Germline loops: CDR1 SGHNT, CDR2 YYREEE (reference sequence). J gave up 4 bases and V 5 bases, and 10 bases lay outside the gene matches. CDR3 bases: TGTGCCAGCAGTAGGGGACTAGCGGGAGGGCCGAGCGCAGATACGCAGTATTTT. It encodes CASSRGLAGGPSADTQYF.

The rearrangement joins TRBV7-3 to TRBJ2-1, with TRBD2 matching 8 bases. V gave up 4 bases and J gave up 9 bases; unmatched junction bases: 11. The length of the CDR3 is 15 residues. Germline CDR1 and CDR2: SGHTA and FQGTGA. This chain's CDR3 is CASSSELGLVSEQFF. DNA of the CDR3: TGTGCCAGCAGCTCCGAATTGGGACTAGTAAGTGAGCAGTTCTTC.

The genes are TRBV9 and TRBJ2-6; TRBD1 agrees at 7 bases. Germline values: CDR1 SGDLS, CDR2 YYNGEE. The CDR3 is 17 residues long. Trimming cost V 3 bases and J 1 base; bases outside gene matches: 7. In DNA form, the CDR3 reads TGTGCCAGCAGCGCTGGACAGGAGCGATCTGGGGCCAACGTCCTGACTTTC. Its protein product is CASSAGQERSGANVLTF.

V and J are TRBV5-1 and TRBJ2-1, with 7 bases fitting TRBD1. The germline V gene encodes CDR1 SGHRS and CDR2 YFSETQ. Trimming cost V 2 bases and J 9 bases; bases outside gene matches: 2. The CDR3 loop spans 12 amino acids. The CDR3 reads CASSFQGVEQFF. CDR3 nucleotide sequence: TGCGCCAGCAGCTTCCAGGGGGTTGAGCAGTTCTTC.

The genes are TRBV7-9 and TRBJ2-7, with D possibly matching TRBD2 (6 bases). The J call is doubtful: the DNA matches TRBJ2-5 better. The CDR3 length is 15 residues. The germline V gene has CDR1 SEHNR and CDR2 FQNEAQ (reference sequence). The CDR3 coding sequence is TGTGCCAGCAGCTTAGCGCTTGGACTAAAAGAGACCCAGTACTTC. This encodes CASSLALGLKETQYF.

Concerning this clone itself: This sample also contains other DNA sequences that code for the same CDR3. J is TRBJ2-1 and V is TRBV6-5; D gene uncertain. V shed 0 bases and J shed 9 bases, with 3 bases lying between them. Germline V gene sequence: CDR1 MNHEY, CDR2 SVGAGI. CDR3 length: 11 amino acids. The CDR3 coding sequence is TGTGCCAGCAGTTACTCGGGTGAGCAGTTCTTC. Translating it yields CASSYSGEQFF.